The TCR beta chain described here comes from a study of cytomegalovirus exposure and HLA in healthy donors. Germline lookup yields CDR1 MNHEY and CDR2 SVGAGI. The CDR3 extends over 16 amino acids. Trimming at V came to 2 bases and at J to 0 bases, leaving 2 bases not matched to a gene. Details on this clone: Its antigen is undetermined.

The PCR used 60 Vbeta and 13 Jbeta primers. The assay was immunoSEQ multiplex PCR, and TCRdb's table has in-frame clones only and misses some. The sample contains 110,000 to 150,000 clones, 65% to 85% of which appear only once. Findings and limits, study-wide: Presence/absence analysis assumed near-uniform sequencing depth across donors. In vitro confirmation showed three CMV-associated chains to be CMV antigen specific.

Sequenced: PBMCs. The J gene is TRBJ1-1, the V gene TRBV6-5, with 11 bases fitting TRBD1. The receptor's source is a man younger than 35 in good health and CMV-seronegative. CDR3 protein: CASSYGTGGLNTEAFF. The CDR3 nucleotides read TGTGCCAGCAGTTACGGGACAGGGGGTCTGAACACTGAAGCTTTCTTT.